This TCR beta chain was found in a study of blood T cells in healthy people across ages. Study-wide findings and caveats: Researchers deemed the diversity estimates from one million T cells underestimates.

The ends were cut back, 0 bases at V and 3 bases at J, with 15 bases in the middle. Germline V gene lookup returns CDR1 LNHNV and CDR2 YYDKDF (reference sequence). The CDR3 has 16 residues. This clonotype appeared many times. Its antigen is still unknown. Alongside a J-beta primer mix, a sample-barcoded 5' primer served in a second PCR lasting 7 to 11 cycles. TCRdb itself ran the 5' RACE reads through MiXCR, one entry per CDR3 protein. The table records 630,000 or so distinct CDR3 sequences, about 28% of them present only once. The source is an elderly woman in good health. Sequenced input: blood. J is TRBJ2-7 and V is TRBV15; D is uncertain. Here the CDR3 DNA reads TGTGCCACCAGCAGAGATCGAGGACGCATGGGCTACGAGCAGTACTTC. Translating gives CATSRDRGRMGYEQYF.